This T cell receptor (beta chain) is from a study of cytomegalovirus exposure and HLA in healthy donors. General study points: What a later analysis showed was that several of the most significant clusters appeared linked to common viral pathogens. An analysis done earlier found most TCR beta V segments productive about 87% or about 30% of the time. It was reportedly the case that the classifier diagnosed cytomegalovirus status with high specificity and sensitivity.

The CDR3 covers 15 residues. The germline V and J ends were trimmed by 6 bases and 5 bases, with 16 bases remaining between them. Germline V CDR1 and CDR2: MNHNS, SASEGT. About this clone: Its antigen is unidentified.

Amplification used 60 Vbeta primers and 13 Jbeta primers. Method: immunoSEQ multiplex PCR; TCRdb's copy keeps in-frame clones and lacks some. The sample table sets out fewer than 110,000 clones. This receptor was obtained from a man aged 40-55 years in good health and CMV-seronegative. The rearrangement uses TRBV6-1 and TRBJ1-4; maybe TRBD1 (5 bases). Sequencing input: PBMCs. Here the CDR3 DNA reads TGTGCCAGCAGACCCCAAGGGGCCGGGAATGAAAAACTGTTTTTT. Protein product: CASRPQGAGNEKLFF.